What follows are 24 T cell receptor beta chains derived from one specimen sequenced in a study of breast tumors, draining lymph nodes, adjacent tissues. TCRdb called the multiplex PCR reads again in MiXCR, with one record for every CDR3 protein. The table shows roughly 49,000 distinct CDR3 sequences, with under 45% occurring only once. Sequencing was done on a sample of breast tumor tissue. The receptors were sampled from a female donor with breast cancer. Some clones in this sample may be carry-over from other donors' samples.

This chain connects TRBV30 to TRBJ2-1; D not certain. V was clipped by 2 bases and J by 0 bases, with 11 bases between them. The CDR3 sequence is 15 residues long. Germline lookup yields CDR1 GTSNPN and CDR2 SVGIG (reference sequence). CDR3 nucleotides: TGTGCCTGGAGTACGTTGCGGAGCTCCTACAATGAGCAGTTCTTC. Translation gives CAWSTLRSSYNEQFF.

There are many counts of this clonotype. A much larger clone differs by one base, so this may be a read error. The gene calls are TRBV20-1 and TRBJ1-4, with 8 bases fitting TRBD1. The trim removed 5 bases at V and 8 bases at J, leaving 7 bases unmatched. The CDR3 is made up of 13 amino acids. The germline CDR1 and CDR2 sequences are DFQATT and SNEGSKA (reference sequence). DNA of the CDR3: TGCAGTGCTGGCGACAGGGGAAGCGAAAAACTGTTTTTT. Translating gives CSAGDRGSEKLFF.

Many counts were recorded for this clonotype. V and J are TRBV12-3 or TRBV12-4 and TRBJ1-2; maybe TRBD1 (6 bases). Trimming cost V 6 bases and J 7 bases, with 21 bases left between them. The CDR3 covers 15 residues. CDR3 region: CASSQIFSGVGGYTF. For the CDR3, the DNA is TGTGCCAGCAGCCAAATTTTCTCAGGGGTGGGTGGCTACACCTTC.

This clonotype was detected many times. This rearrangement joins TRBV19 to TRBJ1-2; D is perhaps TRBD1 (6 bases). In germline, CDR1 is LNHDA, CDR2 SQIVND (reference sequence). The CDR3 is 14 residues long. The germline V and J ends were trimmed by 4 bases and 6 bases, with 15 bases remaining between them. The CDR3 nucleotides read TGTGCCAGTAGTAGCCTACAGGGTTCGGATGGCTACACCTTC. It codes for CASSSLQGSDGYTF.

The CDR3 nucleotides read TGTGCCACCAGCAGAGAGGGGGGACAGGGGGAGGACACTGAAGCTTTCTTT. It encodes CATSREGGQGEDTEAFF. The chain uses TRBV15 and TRBJ1-1; 11 positions agree with TRBD1. Germline values: CDR1 LNHNV, CDR2 YYDKDF (reference sequence). This CDR3 has 17 amino acids. V lost 0 bases, J lost 3 bases, and 6 bases stayed unmatched.

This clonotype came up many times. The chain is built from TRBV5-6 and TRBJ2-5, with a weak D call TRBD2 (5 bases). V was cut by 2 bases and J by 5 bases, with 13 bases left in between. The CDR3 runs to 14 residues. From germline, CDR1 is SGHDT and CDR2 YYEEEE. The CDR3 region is CASSLPGEGETQYF. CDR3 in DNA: TGTGCCAGCAGCTTACCCGGGGAAGGGGAGACCCAGTACTTC.

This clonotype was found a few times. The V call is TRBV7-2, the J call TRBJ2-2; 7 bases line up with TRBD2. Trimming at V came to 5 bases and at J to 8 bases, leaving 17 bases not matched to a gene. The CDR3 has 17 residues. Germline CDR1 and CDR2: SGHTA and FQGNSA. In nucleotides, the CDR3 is TGTGCCAGCAGCCCCACTTATGGGAGGGCCGGCACTGGGGAGCTGTTTTTT. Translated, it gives CASSPTYGRAGTGELFF.

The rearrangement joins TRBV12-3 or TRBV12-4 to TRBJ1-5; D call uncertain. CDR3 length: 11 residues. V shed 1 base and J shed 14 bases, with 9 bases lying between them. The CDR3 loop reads CASSLGVGEHF. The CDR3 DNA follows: TGTGCCAGCAGTTTAGGAGTTGGCGAGCATTTT.

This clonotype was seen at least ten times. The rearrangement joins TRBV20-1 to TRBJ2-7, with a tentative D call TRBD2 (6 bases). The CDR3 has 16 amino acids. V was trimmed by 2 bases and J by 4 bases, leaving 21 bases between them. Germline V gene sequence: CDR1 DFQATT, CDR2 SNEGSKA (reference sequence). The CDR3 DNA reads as TGCAGTGCTAGACCGGCGTCGGCGGGAACCTGGTACGAGCAGTACTTC. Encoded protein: CSARPASAGTWYEQYF.

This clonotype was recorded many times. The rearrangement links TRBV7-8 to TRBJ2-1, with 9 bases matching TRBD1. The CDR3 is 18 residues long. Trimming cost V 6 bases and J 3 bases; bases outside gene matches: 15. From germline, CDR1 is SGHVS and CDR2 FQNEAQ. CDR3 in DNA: TGTGCCAGCAGTGTTTGGGGACAGGGTTTAGCCGACTACAATGAGCAGTTCTTC. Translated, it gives CASSVWGQGLADYNEQFF.

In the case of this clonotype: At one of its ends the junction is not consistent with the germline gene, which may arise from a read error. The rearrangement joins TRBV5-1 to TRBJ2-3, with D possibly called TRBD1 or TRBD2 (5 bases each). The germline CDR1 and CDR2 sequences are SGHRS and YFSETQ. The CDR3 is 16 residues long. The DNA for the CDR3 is TGCGCCAGCAGCTCCGATAGCGAGAGGGCCAGGGATATGCAGTATTTT. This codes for CASSSDSERARDMQYF.

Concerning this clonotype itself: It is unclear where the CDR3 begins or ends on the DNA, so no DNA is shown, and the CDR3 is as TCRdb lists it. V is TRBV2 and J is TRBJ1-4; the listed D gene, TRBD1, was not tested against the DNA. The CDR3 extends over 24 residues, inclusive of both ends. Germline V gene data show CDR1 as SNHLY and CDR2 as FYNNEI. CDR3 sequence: CASSEFPYEQYFGPGSATNEKLFF.

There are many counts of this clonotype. CDR3 loop: CSVLVGGTDTQYF. Here the CDR3 DNA reads TGCAGTGTGTTAGTGGGGGGAACAGATACGCAGTATTTT. The chain recombines TRBV20-1 with TRBJ2-3, with D tentatively TRBD2 (6 bases). The V end was cut by 7 bases, the J end by 3 bases, with 14 bases between. CDR1 is DFQATT, CDR2 SNEGSKA, per germline (reference sequence). The CDR3 is 13 residues long.

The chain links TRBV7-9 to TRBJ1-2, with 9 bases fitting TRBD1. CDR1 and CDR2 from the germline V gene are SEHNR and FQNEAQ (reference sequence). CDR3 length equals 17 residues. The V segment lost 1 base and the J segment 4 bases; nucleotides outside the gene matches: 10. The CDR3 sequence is CASSLVAGGQGIYGYTF. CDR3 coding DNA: TGTGCCAGCAGCTTAGTAGCTGGGGGACAGGGAATCTATGGCTACACCTTC. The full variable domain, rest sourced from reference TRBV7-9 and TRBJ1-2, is DTGVSQNPRHKITKRGQNVTFRCDPISEHNRLYWYRQTLGQGPEFLTYFQNEAQLEKSRLLSDRFSAERPKGSFSTLEIQRTEQGDSAMYLCASSLVAGGQGIYGYTFGSGTRLTVV.

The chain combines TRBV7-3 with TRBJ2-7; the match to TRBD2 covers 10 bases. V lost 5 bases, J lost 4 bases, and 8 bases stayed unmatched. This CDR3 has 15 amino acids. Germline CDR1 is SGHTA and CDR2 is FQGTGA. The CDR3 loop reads CASSSGASGRYEQYF. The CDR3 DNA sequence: TGTGCCAGCAGCAGCGGGGCTAGCGGGAGATACGAGCAGTACTTC.

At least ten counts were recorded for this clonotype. CDR3 loop: CSIPGQGYEQYF. The CDR3 nucleotides are TGCAGCATACCGGGACAGGGCTACGAGCAGTACTTC. The chain is built from TRBV29-1 and TRBJ2-7, with TRBD1 matching over 9 bases. The CDR3 has 12 residues. The J segment lost 3 bases and the V segment lost 8 bases, leaving 5 bases of the junction unmatched. Per germline, CDR1 SQVTM and CDR2 ANQGSEA.

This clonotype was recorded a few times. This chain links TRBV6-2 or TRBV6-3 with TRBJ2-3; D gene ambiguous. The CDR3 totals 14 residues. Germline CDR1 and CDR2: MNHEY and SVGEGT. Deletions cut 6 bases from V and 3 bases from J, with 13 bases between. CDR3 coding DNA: TGTGCCAGCAGGCGACCTAGAGCTACAGATACGCAGTATTTT. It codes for CASRRPRATDTQYF.

CDR3 amino acids: CASSLAGTAYNQPQHF. The CDR3 nucleotides read TGTGCCAGCAGCTTAGCCGGGACTGCGTACAATCAGCCCCAGCATTTT. The J gene is TRBJ1-5, the V gene TRBV7-2; D perhaps matches TRBD1 (5 bases). The CDR3 loop spans 16 amino acids. Germline CDR1 SGHTA, CDR2 FQGNSA. V lost 0 bases and J lost 3, with 12 bases in between. Full variable domain (remainder filled in from reference TRBV7-2 and TRBJ1-5): GAGVSQSPSNKVTEKGKDVELRCDPISGHTALYWYRQSLGQGLEFLIYFQGNSAPDKSGLPSDRFSAERTGGSVSTLTIQRTQQEDSAVYLCASSLAGTAYNQPQHFGDGTRLSIL.

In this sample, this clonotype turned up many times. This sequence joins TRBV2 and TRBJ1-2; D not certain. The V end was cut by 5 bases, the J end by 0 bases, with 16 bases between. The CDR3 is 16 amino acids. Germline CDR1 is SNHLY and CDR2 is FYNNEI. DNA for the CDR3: TGTGCCAGCAGTAGCCCCGGACGGGGAGCTAACTATGGCTACACCTTC. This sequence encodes CASSSPGRGANYGYTF.

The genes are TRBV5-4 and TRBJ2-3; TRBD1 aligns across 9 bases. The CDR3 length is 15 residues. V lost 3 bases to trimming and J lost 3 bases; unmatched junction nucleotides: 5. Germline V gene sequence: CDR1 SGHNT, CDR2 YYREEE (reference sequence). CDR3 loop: CASSSDRGSTDTQYF. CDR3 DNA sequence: TGTGCCAGCAGCTCGGACAGGGGATCTACAGATACGCAGTATTTT.

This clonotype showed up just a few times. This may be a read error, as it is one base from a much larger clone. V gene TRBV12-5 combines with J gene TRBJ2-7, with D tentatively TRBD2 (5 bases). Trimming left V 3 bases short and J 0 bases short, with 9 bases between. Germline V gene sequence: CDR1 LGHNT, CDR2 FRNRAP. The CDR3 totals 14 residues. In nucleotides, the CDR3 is TGTGCTAGTGGTTTCGGCCGGGACTCCTACGAGCAGTACTTC. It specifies CASGFGRDSYEQYF.

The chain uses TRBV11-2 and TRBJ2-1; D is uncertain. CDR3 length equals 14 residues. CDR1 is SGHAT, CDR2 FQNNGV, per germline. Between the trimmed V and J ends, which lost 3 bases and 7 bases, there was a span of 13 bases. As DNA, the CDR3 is TGTGCCAGCAGCTTTGGCGGTTCAACTAATGAGCAGTTCTTC. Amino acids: CASSFGGSTNEQFF.

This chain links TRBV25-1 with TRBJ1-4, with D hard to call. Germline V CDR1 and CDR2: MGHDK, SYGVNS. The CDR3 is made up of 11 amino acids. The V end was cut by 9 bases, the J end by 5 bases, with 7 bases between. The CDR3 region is CARALNEKLFF. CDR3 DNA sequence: TGTGCCAGGGCTCTGAATGAAAAACTGTTTTTT.

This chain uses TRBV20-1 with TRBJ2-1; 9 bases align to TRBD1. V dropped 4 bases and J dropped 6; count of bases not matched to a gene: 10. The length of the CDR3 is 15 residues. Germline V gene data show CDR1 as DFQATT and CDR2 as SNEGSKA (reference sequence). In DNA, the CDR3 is TGCAGTGCTATTGACCCCGGGACAGGGACCAATGAGCAGTTCTTC. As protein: CSAIDPGTGTNEQFF.